Following are 25 T cell receptor beta chains from one sample sequenced in a study of cytomegalovirus exposure and HLA in healthy donors listed by TCRdb under 2017. The library was generated by the immunoSEQ multiplex PCR assay. For the multiplex PCR, a mixture combining 60 forward primers for TCR Vbeta segments and 13 reverse primers for TCR Jbeta segments was used. In its TCRdb copy, this immuneACCESS table keeps in-frame sequences only and misses some clones. Where compared with another copy, unresolved V genes explain less than half of these, and the others have no known cause. This sample comprises about 86,000 clones, about 80% of them detected only once. The ten largest make up around 6% of the sample. The specimen sequenced was PBMCs. Every receptor here comes from a female donor in good health and CMV-seronegative.

The chain recombines TRBV6-5 with TRBJ1-4; 7 nucleotides align to TRBD1. The CDR3 is 16 residues long. CDR1 MNHEY and CDR2 SVGAGI come from the germline V gene. The V and J ends lost 0 bases and 5 bases, in that order; junction bases with no gene match: 6. CDR3 nucleotide sequence: TGTGCCAGCAGTTACTCCCGGGACAGCCAGAATGAAAAACTGTTTTTT. Protein product: CASSYSRDSQNEKLFF.

CDR3 nucleotides: TGTGCCAGCAGCTTAACCGGGGTGGGGGAGCAGTACTTC. This codes for CASSLTGVGEQYF. J is TRBJ2-7 and V is TRBV11-3; weak D call: TRBD2 (5 bases). This CDR3 is built from 13 residues. The germline gives CDR1 SGHNT, CDR2 YENEEA. Trimming left V 2 bases short and J 7 bases short, with 12 bases between. The whole variable domain, remainder taken from reference TRBV11-3 and TRBJ2-7, is EAGVVQSPRYKIIEKKQPVAFWCNPISGHNTLYWYLQNLGQGPELLIRYENEEAVDDSQLPKDRFSAERLKGVDSTLKIQPAELGDSAVYLCASSLTGVGEQYFGPGTRLTVT.

This clone was seen a few times. The V and J genes are TRBV29-1 and TRBJ1-4; tentatively, D is TRBD1 (5 bases). The CDR3 totals 13 residues. Trimming took 4 bases from V and 4 from J, leaving 10 bases between them. Germline V gene data show CDR1 as SQVTM and CDR2 as ANQGSEA. As DNA, the CDR3 is TGCAGCGTTGTATGGGGCGTTAATGAAAAACTGTTTTTT. Protein sequence: CSVVWGVNEKLFF. The variable domain in full, with the rest retrieved from reference TRBV29-1 and TRBJ1-4, is SAVISQKPSRDICQRGTSLTIQCQVDSQVTMMFWYRQQPGQSLTLIATANQGSEATYESGFVIDKFPISRPNLTFSTLTVSNMSPEDSSIYLCSVVWGVNEKLFFGSGTQLSVL.

This clone was observed a few times. V and J are TRBV19 and TRBJ1-1, with 9 positions matching TRBD1. The trim removed 6 bases at V and 5 bases at J, leaving 16 bases unmatched. The CDR3 extends over 17 amino acids. CDR1 LNHDA and CDR2 SQIVND come from the germline V gene (reference sequence). This CDR3 reads CASRPGQGRRGDTEAFF. For the CDR3, the DNA is TGTGCCAGTAGACCGGGACAGGGTAGACGGGGGGATACTGAAGCTTTCTTT. Using reference TRBV19 and TRBJ1-1 for the parts outside the CDR3, the full variable domain is DGGITQSPKYLFRKEGQNVTLSCEQNLNHDAMYWYRQDPGQGLRLIYYSQIVNDFQKGDIAEGYSVSREKKESFPLTVTSAQKNPTAFYLCASRPGQGRRGDTEAFFGQGTRLTVV.

The chain employs TRBV19 and TRBJ2-3, with TRBD2 matching over 14 bases. The CDR3 contains 16 residues. Germline V lookup: CDR1 LNHDA, CDR2 SQIVND (reference sequence). The V gene end was trimmed by 7 bases and the J gene end by 11 bases; junction bases not matched to a gene: 14. CDR3 sequence: CASTPDRGLAGGQQYF. The DNA of the CDR3 is TGTGCCAGTACCCCTGACCGCGGACTAGCGGGGGGCCAGCAGTATTTT.

The rearrangement links TRBV5-1 to TRBJ2-7; TRBD1 is a possible D gene (5 bases). Trimming took off 0 bases at V and 0 bases at J, with 7 bases between the two ends. Germline lookup yields CDR1 SGHRS and CDR2 YFSETQ. The CDR3 covers 14 residues. Here the CDR3 reads CASSLVQGSYEQYF. CDR3 DNA sequence: TGCGCCAGCAGCTTGGTTCAGGGCTCCTACGAGCAGTACTTC.

V is TRBV15 and J is TRBJ1-2; 8 positions agree with TRBD1. CDR1 LNHNV and CDR2 YYDKDF come from the germline V gene (reference sequence). The CDR3 contains 16 residues. V lost 0 bases to trimming and J lost 7 bases; unmatched junction nucleotides: 10. CDR3 protein: CATSRDHPGGAAGYTF. In nucleotides, the CDR3 is TGTGCCACCAGCAGAGATCACCCAGGGGGCGCGGCTGGCTACACCTTC.

The chain is built from TRBV25-1 and TRBJ1-3, with D uncertain. The CDR3 length is 17 residues. Germline CDR1 reads MGHDK; CDR2 reads SYGVNS. V lost 0 bases and J 2 bases, leaving 14 bases between the germline ends. CDR3 amino acids: CASSEYFRPEAGNTIYF. Here the CDR3 DNA reads TGTGCCAGCAGTGAATATTTTAGACCGGAGGCTGGAAACACCATATATTTT.

This chain joins TRBV28 and TRBJ1-5; 8 bases agree with TRBD1. CDR1 MDHEN and CDR2 SYDVKM come from the germline V gene. The CDR3 consists of 15 residues. With 9 bases clipped from V and 6 bases from J, the junction kept 13 bases outside the gene matches. The CDR3 DNA follows: TGTGCCAGTGTGGGGCAGGGGGCTCGGGGTCAGCCCCAGCATTTT. Its protein is CASVGQGARGQPQHF.

A word on this clone: The junction departs from germline at one end; a sequencing error may be responsible. V is TRBV10-3 and J is TRBJ1-1, with D possibly TRBD1 on 6 matching bases. The CDR3 has 12 amino acids. The germline V gene has CDR1 ENHRY and CDR2 SYGVKD. CDR3 sequence: CAISEFEGDGLF. CDR3 sequence (DNA): TGTGCCATCAGTGAGTTCGAGGGGGATGGCCTCTTT.

The gene calls are TRBV5-4 and TRBJ1-2; possibly TRBD1 for D (5 bases). CDR3 size: 14 residues. Trimming left V 4 bases short and J 3 bases short, with 13 bases between. Per the germline V gene, CDR1 is SGHNT and CDR2 is YYREEE (reference sequence). The CDR3 sequence is CASSPQEFDYGYTF. DNA of the CDR3: TGTGCCAGCAGCCCACAGGAGTTCGACTATGGCTACACCTTC.

The rearrangement joins TRBV2 to TRBJ2-5; 7 bases align to TRBD2. This CDR3 has 14 amino acids. Trimming removed 3 bases from V and 9 bases from J; junction bases left unmatched: 10. Germline CDR1 is SNHLY and CDR2 is FYNNEI. This chain's CDR3 is CASSEGLRGGAQYF. The CDR3 nucleotides read TGTGCCAGCAGTGAGGGACTAAGAGGAGGGGCCCAGTACTTC.

The chain uses TRBV28 and TRBJ1-2, with 7 bases fitting TRBD1. The ends lost 10 bases at V and 2 bases at J; junction bases unmatched: 4. Germline values: CDR1 MDHEN, CDR2 SYDVKM. This CDR3 is 12 amino acids long. The chain's CDR3 is CATQQGNYGYTF. DNA for the CDR3: TGTGCCACTCAACAGGGGAACTATGGCTACACCTTC.

The J gene is TRBJ2-5, the V gene TRBV5-4; 15 nucleotides agree with TRBD2. Germline trimming cut 4 bases from V and 2 bases from J; bases unmatched to any gene: 9. The CDR3 consists of 18 residues. CDR1 is SGHNT, CDR2 YYREEE, per germline (reference sequence). CDR3 nucleotide sequence: TGTGCCAGCAGCAAGGGACTAGCGGGGGGATTGGGTCAAGAGACCCAGTACTTC. Amino acid sequence: CASSKGLAGGLGQETQYF.

This clone was found a few times. The rearrangement uses TRBV19 and TRBJ1-5; TRBD1 is a possible D gene (5 bases). V was shortened by 11 bases and J by 5 bases, with 16 bases between the two germline ends. The germline V gene encodes CDR1 LNHDA and CDR2 SQIVND (reference sequence). The CDR3 runs to 13 residues. The CDR3 bases are TGTGCCTCCCATCAGGGCCGAGATCAGCCCCAGCATTTT. Residues: CASHQGRDQPQHF.

The V gene is TRBV7-9, the J gene TRBJ1-4; 7 nucleotides align to TRBD1. V was pared by 5 bases and J by 3 bases, with 3 bases of the junction left unmatched. Germline V gene sequence: CDR1 SEHNR, CDR2 FQNEAQ (reference sequence). This CDR3 contains 14 residues. The CDR3 loop is CASSPGQSNEKLFF. In nucleotides, the CDR3 is TGTGCCAGCAGCCCGGGACAGTCTAATGAAAAACTGTTTTTT.

CDR3 coding DNA: TGTGCCAGCAGCTTAGCGGTGGCGAACACTGAAGCTTTCTTT. It specifies CASSLAVANTEAFF. The chain combines TRBV7-6 with TRBJ1-1, with D uncertain. CDR3 length: 14 residues. The V and J ends lost 0 bases and 1 base respectively, with 6 bases between them. Germline lookup yields CDR1 SGHVS and CDR2 FNYEAQ.

The CDR3 is CASSLSDSPNSPLHF. The CDR3 bases are TGTGCCAGCAGCTTATCGGACAGCCCTAATTCACCCCTCCACTTT. This chain connects TRBV7-9 to TRBJ1-6, with D perhaps matching TRBD1 (6 bases). CDR3 length equals 15 residues. V was clipped by 2 bases and J by 6 bases, with 11 bases between them. Germline CDR1 SEHNR, CDR2 FQNEAQ (reference sequence).

This CDR3 reads CASSLAGNGYTF. The CDR3 region has the DNA TGCGCCAGCAGCTTAGCAGGGAATGGCTACACCTTC. V is TRBV5-1 and J is TRBJ1-2; perhaps TRBD1 as D (5 bases). Per the germline V gene, CDR1 is SGHRS and CDR2 is YFSETQ. Trimming took off 2 bases at V and 6 bases at J, with 8 bases between the two ends. The CDR3 sequence is 12 residues long.

This clone came up once. The chain employs TRBV6-1 and TRBJ1-2; 7 nucleotides line up with TRBD1. The germline V gene encodes CDR1 MNHNS and CDR2 SASEGT. V lost 3 bases to trimming and J lost 4 bases; unmatched junction nucleotides: 2. The CDR3 loop spans 13 amino acids. In nucleotides, the CDR3 is TGTGCCAGCAGTGAGGGACAGACCTATGGCTACACCTTC. Translated: CASSEGQTYGYTF.

This chain links TRBV28 with TRBJ2-3, with 15 bases that match TRBD2. The CDR3 totals 18 residues. Per germline, CDR1 MDHEN and CDR2 SYDVKM. The V and J ends lost 4 bases and 0 bases, in that order; junction bases with no gene match: 5. CDR3 loop: CASSSAGTSGGSTDTQYF. Here the CDR3 DNA reads TGTGCCAGCAGTTCCGCCGGGACTAGCGGGGGGAGCACAGATACGCAGTATTTT.

In its sample, this clone was seen a few times. The V gene is TRBV4-2, the J gene TRBJ1-1, with D tentatively TRBD1 (5 bases). The CDR3 is 14 amino acids. The germline CDR1 and CDR2 sequences are LGHNA and YNFKEQ. Trimming shortened V by 0 bases and J by 5 bases, and 10 bases separated the two germline ends. DNA for the CDR3: TGTGCCAGCAGCCAAGATGAGGCAGGGACTGAAGCTTTCTTT. Translating gives CASSQDEAGTEAFF.

CDR3 in DNA: TGTGCCAGCAGGAAACTGGAGGGTCAGCCCAGAGATGGAAACACCATATATTTT. It codes for CASRKLEGQPRDGNTIYF. The chain combines TRBV2 with TRBJ1-3; no definite D call. The CDR3 spans 18 residues. From germline, CDR1 is SNHLY and CDR2 FYNNEI. The V and J ends lost 6 bases and 3 bases respectively, with 24 bases between them.

This clone was seen only a few times. The CDR3 nucleotides read TGTGCCAGCAGCCAAGCAAGACCGGGACAGGGAACAGCTGAAGCTTTCTTT. Translated: CASSQARPGQGTAEAFF. V is TRBV4-2 and J is TRBJ1-1, with 9 bases aligning to TRBD1. Germline CDR1 reads LGHNA; CDR2 reads YNFKEQ. The junction had 12 bases not matched to a gene; V was cut back by 1 base and J by 6 bases. The CDR3 is 17 residues long.

V and J are TRBV2 and TRBJ1-1; the D gene is possibly TRBD1 (6 bases). The CDR3 loop spans 15 amino acids. Trimming took off 6 bases at V and 1 base at J, with 15 bases between the two ends. Germline CDR1 reads SNHLY; CDR2 reads FYNNEI. CDR3 residues: CASSPTGWRNTEAFF. The CDR3 DNA reads as TGTGCCAGCAGCCCCACAGGGTGGAGGAACACTGAAGCTTTCTTT.